One and the same sample provided the 5 T cell receptor beta chains below, sequenced in a study of cytomegalovirus exposure and HLA in healthy donors. The PCR contained 60 Vbeta and 13 Jbeta primers. Data came from immunoSEQ multiplex PCR; TCRdb stores just in-frame clones and leaves some out. Of 150,000 to 200,000 clones listed, approximately 70% are singletons. What was sequenced was PBMCs. All receptors come from a woman between 18 and 29 years old in good health and CMV-seropositive.

This sequence joins TRBV19 and TRBJ2-5, with D possibly TRBD2 on 6 matching bases. Germline CDR1 LNHDA, CDR2 SQIVND (reference sequence). V gave up 4 bases and J gave up 5 bases, with 20 bases separating them. The CDR3 covers 16 residues. The CDR3 DNA reads as TGTGCCAGTAGTACCACACTCATTCCAGGGAGGGAGACCCAGTACTTC. Translating gives CASSTTLIPGRETQYF.

This chain links TRBV7-9 with TRBJ2-7, with 10 bases identical to TRBD1. This CDR3 is built from 14 residues. V lost 10 bases to trimming and J lost 6 bases; unmatched junction nucleotides: 12. CDR1 SEHNR and CDR2 FQNEAQ come from the germline V gene (reference sequence). The CDR3 DNA sequence: TGTGCCATTTCAACCGGGACAGGGGTCGGCGAGCAGTACTTC. This gives the protein CAISTGTGVGEQYF.

The chain recombines TRBV11-2 with TRBJ1-3; the D is unclear. The CDR3 has 15 amino acids. V gave up 2 bases and J gave up 7 bases, with 15 bases separating them. Germline CDR1 and CDR2: SGHAT and FQNNGV. The CDR3 sequence: CASSLRGKEMNTIYF. Written as DNA, the CDR3 is TGTGCCAGCAGCTTAAGAGGGAAGGAGATGAACACCATATATTTT. The full variable domain, in which reference TRBV11-2 and TRBJ1-3 provide the parts outside the CDR3, is EAGVAQSPRYKIIEKRQSVAFWCNPISGHATLYWYQQILGQGPKLLIQFQNNGVVDDSQLPKDRFSAERLKGVDSTLKIQPAKLEDSAVYLCASSLRGKEMNTIYFGEGSWLTVV.

The rearrangement joins TRBV7-9 to TRBJ1-2; D might be TRBD1 (5 bases). Germline V lookup: CDR1 SEHNR, CDR2 FQNEAQ (reference sequence). The CDR3 is made up of 13 amino acids. Trimming removed 4 bases at V and 4 bases at J, with 10 bases between. The CDR3 is CASSSLRVYGYTF. The CDR3 bases are TGTGCCAGCAGCTCCCTCAGGGTCTATGGCTACACCTTC.

This sequence joins TRBV7-9 and TRBJ2-7; D is ambiguous. Trimming removed 5 bases from V and 6 bases from J, with 8 bases in between. Germline V CDR1 and CDR2: SEHNR, FQNEAQ (reference sequence). The CDR3 has 11 amino acids. The DNA of the CDR3 is TGTGCCAGCAGCCAGGTGGGCGAGCAGTACTTC. Translating it yields CASSQVGEQYF. The variable domain in full, with the rest retrieved from reference TRBV7-9 and TRBJ2-7, is DTGVSQNPRHKITKRGQNVTFRCDPISEHNRLYWYRQTLGQGPEFLTYFQNEAQLEKSRLLSDRFSAERPKGSFSTLEIQRTEQGDSAMYLCASSQVGEQYFGPGTRLTVT.